This passage covers 32 T cell receptor beta chains from one sample sequenced in a study of shared clonotypes between healthy human individuals. Sequenced by immunoSEQ multiplex PCR; TCRdb stores in-frame clones only, minus some. The sample has about 2 million clones, about 94% seen once. It was CD45RO-negative cells, positively selected for CCR7, that made up naive CD8 cells, with terminally differentiated effector memory CD45RA+ cells excluded. Sequencing was carried out using naive CD8+ T cells sorted from blood. The receptors originated from a man younger than 30 in good health.

In this sample, this clone turned up once. The chain joins TRBV7-6 to TRBJ2-7; 8 nucleotides line up with TRBD1. Germline loops: CDR1 SGHVS, CDR2 FNYEAQ. This CDR3 contains 14 residues. Germline trimming cut 1 base from V and 2 bases from J; bases unmatched to any gene: 1. CDR3 nucleotides: TGTGCCAGCAGCTTAGTGGACAGGGCCTACGAGCAGTACTTC. This sequence encodes CASSLVDRAYEQYF.

Worth noting for this clone: This sample also contains other DNA sequences that code for the same CDR3. The chain is built from TRBV15 and TRBJ2-3; D is ambiguous. Germline lookup yields CDR1 LNHNV and CDR2 YYDKDF (reference sequence). The CDR3 consists of 14 residues. V lost 1 base and J 1 base, leaving 6 bases between the germline ends. The CDR3 DNA follows: TGTGCCACCAGCAGAGCCGGAGGCACAGATACGCAGTATTTT. Its translation: CATSRAGGTDTQYF.

V gene TRBV6-5 combines with J gene TRBJ2-3; D assignment may be TRBD1 or TRBD2 (5 bases each). V lost 0 bases to trimming and J lost 2 bases, with 12 bases between them. CDR1 is MNHEY, CDR2 SVGAGI, per germline. The CDR3 extends over 16 amino acids. This CDR3 is CASSYSIWDPTDTQYF. The DNA of the CDR3 is TGTGCCAGCAGTTACTCCATATGGGACCCCACAGATACGCAGTATTTT.

To note about this clone: Other nucleotide sequences in the sample specify the same CDR3. Here the CDR3 DNA reads TGTGCCAGCAGTTTATCTCCCGGGACAGGGGCCCACGAGCAGTACTTC. Translated, it gives CASSLSPGTGAHEQYF. V and J are TRBV27 and TRBJ2-7; TRBD1 aligns across 10 bases. V dropped 0 bases and J dropped 5; count of bases not matched to a gene: 7. Germline CDR1 MNHEY, CDR2 SMNVEV (reference sequence). The length of the CDR3 is 16 residues.

The V and J genes are TRBV27 and TRBJ1-3; 7 bases map to TRBD1. V trimming: 4 bases; J trimming: 0 bases; junction bases outside the gene matches: 6. The CDR3 length is 16 residues. Germline CDR1 is MNHEY and CDR2 is SMNVEV (reference sequence). The CDR3: CASSWGQPNSGNTIYF. In DNA, the CDR3 is TGTGCCAGCAGTTGGGGACAGCCAAACTCTGGAAACACCATATATTTT.

This clone was seen just once. The chain is built from TRBV19 and TRBJ1-1, with D possibly TRBD1 on 5 matching bases. Germline loops: CDR1 LNHDA, CDR2 SQIVND (reference sequence). The CDR3 length is 12 residues. Trimming took 5 bases from V and 8 from J, leaving 12 bases between them. In DNA, the CDR3 is TGTGCCAGTAGTCCAACCGGGACGGAAGCTTTCTTT. Amino acids: CASSPTGTEAFF.

The chain employs TRBV7-9 and TRBJ1-3; no clear D. V was shortened by 1 base and J by 2 bases, with 6 bases between the two germline ends. CDR3 length: 14 amino acids. Germline V lookup: CDR1 SEHNR, CDR2 FQNEAQ (reference sequence). CDR3 DNA sequence: TGTGCCAGCAGCTTAGAGGCGGCTGGAAACACCATATATTTT. Protein sequence: CASSLEAAGNTIYF.

The chain has TRBV5-4 and TRBJ2-5; 7 nucleotides match TRBD2. V gave up 4 bases and J gave up 5 bases; unmatched junction bases: 2. Germline CDR1 is SGHNT and CDR2 is YYREEE (reference sequence). CDR3 length equals 12 residues. For the CDR3, the DNA is TGTGCCAGCAGCGTGGGGGGGGAGACCCAGTACTTC. It encodes CASSVGGETQYF. Looking up the rest from reference TRBV5-4 and TRBJ2-5 gives the full variable domain: ETGVTQSPTHLIKTRGQQVTLRCSSQSGHNTVSWYQQALGQGPQFIFQYYREEENGRGNFPPRFSGLQFPNYSSELNVNALELDDSALYLCASSVGGETQYFGPGTRLLVL.

The rearrangement uses TRBV5-8 and TRBJ2-1; the match to TRBD2 covers 8 bases. Germline CDR1 and CDR2: SGHTS and YDEGEE. J was trimmed by 2 bases and V by 9 bases; bases with no gene match: 7. The CDR3 runs 14 residues. The CDR3, as DNA: TGTGCCACCGGGGGGCGGGAGGCCTACAATGAGCAGTTCTTC. Translating gives CATGGREAYNEQFF.

The chain combines TRBV4-1 with TRBJ2-7; 10 nucleotides line up with TRBD2. The CDR3 has 17 residues. V lost 3 bases and J lost 2; bases outside the gene matches: 10. CDR1 is MGHRA, CDR2 YSYEKL, per germline. The CDR3 region has the DNA TGCGCCAGCAGCCATCAGCGGGGGGGGCAAAAGACCTACGAGCAGTACTTC. It encodes CASSHQRGGQKTYEQYF.

As regards this clone: Other DNA variants within this sample encode the same CDR3. The chain carries TRBV27 and TRBJ1-2; D perhaps matches TRBD1 (5 bases). V gave up 2 bases and J gave up 3 bases, with 10 bases separating them. The CDR3 spans 14 residues. Germline values: CDR1 MNHEY, CDR2 SMNVEV (reference sequence). The CDR3 DNA is TGTGCCAGCAGTTTAGTGGGGGGGGACTATGGCTACACCTTC. Protein product: CASSLVGGDYGYTF.

V and J are TRBV6-1 and TRBJ1-5; 9 bases are a match to TRBD1. There are 16 residues in the CDR3. Germline loops: CDR1 MNHNS, CDR2 SASEGT. V was pared by 2 bases and J by 6 bases, with 8 bases of the junction left unmatched. CDR3 DNA sequence: TGTGCCAGCAGTGAATTGCACAGGGGGCTCGGTCAGCCCCAGCATTTT. Translation gives CASSELHRGLGQPQHF.

The chain recombines TRBV11-2 with TRBJ1-4, with D tentatively TRBD1 (6 bases). The V end lost 5 bases, the J end lost 0 bases, and 13 bases lay between the germline ends. The CDR3 runs to 16 residues. Germline V CDR1 and CDR2: SGHAT, FQNNGV. This CDR3 reads CASSPGQPATNEKLFF. Here the CDR3 DNA reads TGTGCCAGCAGCCCAGGACAGCCTGCAACTAATGAAAAACTGTTTTTT.

The genes are TRBV28 and TRBJ1-5; no firm D call. Germline V gene data show CDR1 as MDHEN and CDR2 as SYDVKM. This CDR3 comprises 12 residues. V was trimmed by 3 bases and J by 4 bases, leaving 4 bases between them. CDR3 protein: CASSFDNQPQHF. DNA for the CDR3: TGTGCCAGCAGTTTCGATAATCAGCCCCAGCATTTT.

This clone was seen more than once but under ten times. The same CDR3 also results from other DNA sequences found in this sample. This chain joins TRBV19 and TRBJ2-7; D gene ambiguous. Trimming took 1 base from V and 0 from J, leaving 7 bases between them. Looked up from germline, CDR1 is LNHDA and CDR2 is SQIVND (reference sequence). CDR3 length: 14 amino acids. In DNA form, the CDR3 reads TGTGCCAGTAGTATAGTTGGAGTCTCCTACGAGCAGTACTTC. This translates into CASSIVGVSYEQYF.

The chain recombines TRBV4-1 with TRBJ1-1; D perhaps matches TRBD1 (6 bases). This CDR3 comprises 18 residues. V was shortened by 1 base and J by 4 bases, with 22 bases between the two germline ends. Per the germline V gene, CDR1 is MGHRA and CDR2 is YSYEKL. CDR3 DNA: TGCGCCAGCAGCCAAGCCCACCCCTGGGACAAAGGAGGCACTGAAGCTTTCTTT. It specifies CASSQAHPWDKGGTEAFF.

The chain employs TRBV5-1 and TRBJ2-1; no clear D. Per germline, CDR1 SGHRS and CDR2 YFSETQ. Trimming shortened V by 0 bases and J by 3 bases, and 16 bases separated the two germline ends. There are 17 residues in the CDR3. CDR3 region: CASSLGANSDNYNEQFF. Written as DNA, the CDR3 is TGCGCCAGCAGCTTGGGGGCTAACTCAGATAACTACAATGAGCAGTTCTTC. Full variable domain (remainder filled in from reference TRBV5-1 and TRBJ2-1): KAGVTQTPRYLIKTRGQQVTLSCSPISGHRSVSWYQQTPGQGLQFLFEYFSETQRNKGNFPGRFSGRQFSNSRSEMNVSTLELGDSALYLCASSLGANSDNYNEQFFGPGTRLTVL.

This chain uses TRBV28 with TRBJ1-2; D ambiguous. V dropped 2 bases and J dropped 3 bases, with 10 bases sitting between them. The CDR3 contains 14 residues. Germline lookup yields CDR1 MDHEN and CDR2 SYDVKM. For the CDR3, the DNA is TGTGCCAGCAGTTTAGAAGGCGGCTACTATGGCTACACCTTC. Amino acid sequence: CASSLEGGYYGYTF.

CDR3 residues: CASSLELAASDTQYF. The CDR3 coding sequence is TGTGCCAGCAGCTTGGAACTAGCGGCCTCAGATACGCAGTATTTT. The rearrangement links TRBV5-4 to TRBJ2-3; 8 nucleotides match TRBD2. This CDR3 comprises 15 residues. The V gene's germline CDR1 is SGHNT and CDR2 YYREEE (reference sequence). The V segment lost 0 bases and the J segment 4 bases; nucleotides outside the gene matches: 4.

This chain connects TRBV7-8 to TRBJ2-7; D is perhaps TRBD1 (5 bases). CDR1 and CDR2 from the germline V gene are SGHVS and FQNEAQ. This CDR3 has 19 amino acids. V was cut by 3 bases and J by 0 bases, with 24 bases left in between. The CDR3 is CASSLTELKGLLGSYEQYF. DNA for the CDR3: TGTGCCAGCAGCTTGACGGAACTAAAGGGGCTACTGGGCTCCTACGAGCAGTACTTC.

The chain combines TRBV5-1 with TRBJ2-1; D unclear. There are 14 residues in the CDR3. Germline V gives CDR1 SGHRS, CDR2 YFSETQ. Trimming stripped 0 bases from V and 3 bases from J, with 7 bases between. The CDR3 here is CASSLEWGYNEQFF. CDR3 bases: TGCGCCAGCAGCTTGGAGTGGGGCTACAATGAGCAGTTCTTC.

The rearrangement uses TRBV18 and TRBJ2-6, with D perhaps TRBD1 (5 bases). Looked up from germline, CDR1 is KGHSH and CDR2 is LQKENI. This CDR3 spans 16 amino acids. V gave up 3 bases and J gave up 0 bases, with 9 bases separating them. The CDR3 DNA reads TGTGCCAGCTCACCCCCAGGGCCCTCTGGGGCCAACGTCCTGACTTTC. Protein product: CASSPPGPSGANVLTF.

The J gene is TRBJ2-5, the V gene TRBV10-2; D gene uncertain. Looked up from germline, CDR1 is WSHSY and CDR2 is SAAADI. V was pared by 6 bases and J by 2 bases, with 4 bases between. The CDR3 extends over 11 amino acids. The DNA of the CDR3 is TGCGCCAGCAGCCAGCAAGAGACCCAGTACTTC. Amino acids: CASSQQETQYF.

Comment on this clone: The germline gene is not matched at one end of the junction; a read error may be the cause. V usage is TRBV5-6 and J usage is TRBJ1-2, with no clear D. The CDR3 runs to 12 residues. From germline, CDR1 is SGHDT and CDR2 YYEEEE. For the CDR3, the DNA is TGTGCCAGCAGCTTAGTTGGGTACTCGGATCACTTC. Protein: CASSLVGYSDHF.

The chain employs TRBV5-1 and TRBJ1-1, with 11 bases aligning to TRBD1. This CDR3 region has 16 residues. CDR1 SGHRS and CDR2 YFSETQ come from the germline V gene. V was pared by 2 bases and J by 0 bases, with 3 bases of the junction left unmatched. The DNA for the CDR3 is TGCGCCAGCAGCTTTTGGACAGGGGGCTTGAACACTGAAGCTTTCTTT. It specifies CASSFWTGGLNTEAFF.

The V and J genes are TRBV13 and TRBJ1-5; TRBD1 matches 9 bases. CDR1 PRHDT and CDR2 FYEKMQ come from the germline V gene (reference sequence). V dropped 4 bases and J dropped 7; count of bases not matched to a gene: 5. The CDR3 spans 14 residues. CDR3 DNA sequence: TGTGCCAGCAGCTCGGGACAGGGAAGCCAGCCCCAGCATTTT. Translating gives CASSSGQGSQPQHF.

This clone appeared a few times. The chain links TRBV7-9 to TRBJ1-1; TRBD1 agrees at 8 bases. This CDR3 has 14 amino acids. Germline assignment: CDR1 SEHNR and CDR2 FQNEAQ (reference sequence). The junction had 10 bases not matched to a gene; V was cut back by 3 bases and J by 10 bases. The CDR3 loop is CASSFGQGGDGAFF. In DNA, the CDR3 is TGTGCCAGCAGCTTTGGACAGGGAGGAGATGGAGCTTTCTTT.

With regard to this clone: The same CDR3 can be traced to other DNA sequences in this sample. This chain uses TRBV9 with TRBJ2-7; 7 bases fit TRBD2. With V trimmed by 0 bases and J by 1 base, 4 bases remained unmatched. This CDR3 is built from 15 residues. The germline V gene has CDR1 SGDLS and CDR2 YYNGEE. The CDR3 nucleotides are TGTGCCAGCAGCGTAGAGGCTAGCGGATCCTACGAGCAGTACTTC. Translated: CASSVEASGSYEQYF.

This chain links TRBV7-9 with TRBJ1-1; D call uncertain. Trimming took off 4 bases at V and 3 bases at J, with 12 bases between the two ends. The CDR3 spans 14 residues. Germline loops: CDR1 SEHNR, CDR2 FQNEAQ (reference sequence). CDR3 loop: CASSSSGGDTEAFF. The CDR3 DNA sequence: TGTGCCAGCAGCTCTTCGGGCGGGGACACTGAAGCTTTCTTT. The full variable domain, its missing parts supplied by reference TRBV7-9 and TRBJ1-1, is DTGVSQNPRHKITKRGQNVTFRCDPISEHNRLYWYRQTLGQGPEFLTYFQNEAQLEKSRLLSDRFSAERPKGSFSTLEIQRTEQGDSAMYLCASSSSGGDTEAFFGQGTRLTVV.

The chain links TRBV13 to TRBJ2-5; 8 bases align to TRBD2. The CDR3 extends over 16 amino acids. The trim removed 1 base at V and 4 bases at J, leaving 8 bases unmatched. Germline lookup yields CDR1 PRHDT and CDR2 FYEKMQ (reference sequence). The CDR3 is CASSLAEGLVPETQYF. The DNA for the CDR3 is TGTGCCAGCAGCTTAGCGGAGGGACTAGTCCCAGAGACCCAGTACTTC.

The chain uses TRBV19 and TRBJ2-1; D is ambiguous. CDR1 LNHDA and CDR2 SQIVND come from the germline V gene (reference sequence). V was pared by 5 bases and J by 9 bases, with 11 bases between. The CDR3 length is 12 residues. The CDR3 DNA reads as TGTGCCAGTAGTTATCTGGCAAGTGAGCAGTTCTTC. Its protein is CASSYLASEQFF.

The V and J genes are TRBV2 and TRBJ2-7; weak D call: TRBD1 (6 bases). This CDR3 is built from 13 residues. Germline lookup yields CDR1 SNHLY and CDR2 FYNNEI. The V gene lost 9 bases and the J gene lost 0 bases, with 12 bases spanning the gap. This chain's CDR3 is CARQGPISYEQYF. CDR3 nucleotides: TGTGCCAGACAGGGCCCAATCTCCTACGAGCAGTACTTC.